The TCR beta chain under discussion was sequenced for a study of T cell responses to AZD1222 COVID-19 vaccine. This CDR3 spans 15 amino acids. V was trimmed by 3 bases and J by 2 bases, leaving 11 bases between them. Per the germline V gene, CDR1 is ENHRY and CDR2 is SYGVKD. The method was immunoSEQ multiplex PCR; TCRdb's version includes in-frame clones alone and lacks a portion of them. Seen here are approximately 150,000 clones, 80% to 90% observed once, and the top ten hold 3.5% to 5.5%. In regard to this clone: Its antigen is undetermined.

Whole-study findings and limits: Repertoires were sampled only after the peak T cell response. CD4 TCRs linked to vaccination spanned spike, dominating at 160-218 and 743-854.

This receptor was taken from an adult who received the MenACWY meningococcal vaccine as a control. Material: peripheral blood, obtained 28 days after the second dose of the MenACWY control vaccine. The chain has TRBV10-3 and TRBJ1-5; D unresolved. This CDR3 is CAISDPTEGNQPQHF. CDR3 nucleotide sequence: TGTGCCATCAGTGACCCGACGGAGGGCAATCAGCCCCAGCATTTT.